This entry describes one TCR beta chain. Its antigen remains unknown. From germline, CDR1 is MNHNS and CDR2 SASEGT. This CDR3 region has 12 residues. These data come from a study of blood T cells in healthy people across ages. Broader study findings: As naive T cell percentage varied, TCR beta diversity correlated strongly with it.

The second PCR ran roughly 6 to 11 cycles with a sample-barcoded 5' primer and J-beta primers. TCRdb reanalysed the 5' RACE reads using MiXCR and keeps one entry per CDR3 protein. This table has roughly 570,000 distinct CDR3 sequences, roughly 29% appearing once. V usage is TRBV6-1 and J usage is TRBJ2-1; the D gene is possibly TRBD1 (5 bases). The end of the DNA fits TRBJ2-4 better, so the J call may be wrong. Sequencing was carried out using blood. This receptor was obtained from a woman in her 70s in good health. In DNA, the CDR3 is TGTGCCAGCAGTGAAGGGGGCGGTACTCAGTACTTC. It translates to CASSEGGGTQYF.